The rows below give T cell receptor beta chains drawn from one sample of a study of T cells after posttransplantation cyclophosphamide. Assay: immunoSEQ multiplex PCR; the TCRdb copy retains only in-frame clones and omits some. The table records 20,000 to 30,000 clones without singletons, the ten largest covering approximately 4.8%. Sequencing was done on a sample of PBMCs. The receptors originated from a woman in her forties or fifties in good health, CMV-negative, and a related stem cell transplant donor. The CDR3 runs from the conserved cysteine through the conserved F or W. Fields, in order: clone size, J gene, V gene, CDR3 length, D gene, CDR3 DNA, CDR3 protein. The D gene is left open where the match is weak. Only part of the rows carry a size: once, few, many, or a class if the clone is expanded.

many | TRBJ2-5 | TRBV7-2 | 16 | TRBD2 | TGTGCCAGCAGCTTAATAATAGCGGGAGGCGGGGAGACCCAGTACTTC | CASSLIIAGGGETQYF
many | TRBJ1-3 | TRBV5-8 | 14 | TRBD1 | TGTGCCGGGGGACAGGGGGAAGGAAGAAACACCATATATTTT | CAGGQGEGRNTIYF
many | TRBJ2-7 | TRBV2 | 13 | - | TGTGCCAGCAGTGAGGACAACTTCTACGAGCAGTACTTC | CASSEDNFYEQYF
many | TRBJ2-7 | TRBV15 | 16 | - | TGTGCCACCAGCAGATTGACTAGTTACTCAACCTACGAGCAGTACTTC | CATSRLTSYSTYEQYF
many | TRBJ1-5 | TRBV5-4 | 19 | TRBD1 | TGTGCCAGCAAGCGGCCCGGACAGGGGCGAGGTAATAGCAATCAGCCCCAGCATTTT | CASKRPGQGRGNSNQPQHF
many | TRBJ2-5 | TRBV5-1 | 13 | - | TGCGCCAGCAGCTCGGGAGTGCAAGAGACCCAGTACTTC | CASSSGVQETQYF
many | TRBJ1-1 | TRBV27 | 13 | - | TGTGCCAGCAGTTCGGGGTTAGGCACTGAAGCTTTCTTT | CASSSGLGTEAFF
many | TRBJ2-1 | TRBV28 | 14 | - | TGTGCCAGCGGGAGGACATTACTTTACAATGAGCAGTTCTTC | CASGRTLLYNEQFF
- | TRBJ1-6 | TRBV5-1 | 14 | - | TGCGCCAGCAGCTTCGTACAGGGTCAATCACCCCTCCACTTT | CASSFVQGQSPLHF
few | TRBJ1-6 | TRBV18 | 14 | - | TGTGCCAGCTCACCAGGGGCAGGGGATTCACCCCTCCACTTT | CASSPGAGDSPLHF
many | TRBJ2-7 | TRBV7-8 | 16 | TRBD2 | TGTGCCAGCAGCGTTGGACTAGCGGGAGGGCCCTACGAGCAGTACTTC | CASSVGLAGGPYEQYF
many | TRBJ1-1 | TRBV4-1 | 13 | - | TGCGCCAGCAGCTCCCCAGGGGTCACTGAAGCTTTCTTT | CASSSPGVTEAFF
- | TRBJ1-6 | TRBV28 | 14 | - | TGTGCCAGCAGCTACACAGGGATCGGTTCACCCCTCCACTTT | CASSYTGIGSPLHF
many | TRBJ2-1 | TRBV2 | 14 | TRBD2 | TGTGCCAGCGAGTTGAGCGGGGGGGCGGCTGAGCAGTTCTTC | CASELSGGAAEQFF
many | TRBJ2-2 | TRBV10-1 | 13 | - | TGCGCCAGCAGTCTGCTCAGTTCGGGGGAGCTGTTTTTT | CASSLLSSGELFF
many | TRBJ2-3 | TRBV6-1 | 16 | - | TGTGCCAGCAGTGTGAGGAGCGACCCAGTCACAGATACGCAGTATTTT | CASSVRSDPVTDTQYF
many | TRBJ2-1 | TRBV19 | 18 | - | TGTGCCAGTAGTATCAGAGGGGGGGGCTTACCATCCTACAATGAGCAGTTCTTC | CASSIRGGGLPSYNEQFF
many | TRBJ1-6 | TRBV7-9 | 15 | TRBD1 | TGTGCCAGCAGCTTGAGACAGGGCTATAATTCACCCCTCCACTTT | CASSLRQGYNSPLHF
many | TRBJ1-6 | TRBV10-2 | 14 | TRBD1 | TGCGCCAGCAGTGATAGGGACAGGTCTTCACCCCTCCACTTT | CASSDRDRSSPLHF
many | TRBJ2-7 | TRBV29-1 | 12 | - | TGCAGCGTTAATGGACAGCAATACGAGCAGTACTTC | CSVNGQQYEQYF
many | TRBJ1-1 | TRBV5-4 | 12 | TRBD1 | TGTGCCAGCAGCCCTACAGGGGCCGAGGCTTTCTTT | CASSPTGAEAFF
many | TRBJ1-1 | TRBV5-1 | 14 | - | TGCGCCAGCAGCTTGGACAGCCTGAACACTGAAGCTTTCTTT | CASSLDSLNTEAFF
many | TRBJ1-5 | TRBV5-1 | 13 | - | TGCGCCAGCAGCTACGGGGGCAATCAGCCCCAGCATTTT | CASSYGGNQPQHF
many | TRBJ2-1 | TRBV4-1 | 16 | TRBD2 | TGCGCCAGCAGCCAGAGGACTAGCGCGGCCTACAATGAGCAGTTCTTC | CASSQRTSAAYNEQFF
many | TRBJ1-1 | TRBV20-1 | 11 | - | TGCAGTGCTAAAGGGGATACTGAAGCTTTCTTT | CSAKGDTEAFF
many | TRBJ2-7 | TRBV10-3 | 17 | TRBD2 | TGTGCCATCAGTGGGACTAGCGGGGGGCAAAGCTCCTACGAGCAGTACTTC | CAISGTSGGQSSYEQYF
many | TRBJ2-3 | TRBV6-5 | 13 | - | TGTGCCAGCAGTTACTCGACGGGGGATACGCAGTATTTT | CASSYSTGDTQYF
many | TRBJ1-1 | TRBV5-1 | 16 | - | TGCGCCAGCAGCTTGGAGGCCAGACAAAAGAACACTGAAGCTTTCTTT | CASSLEARQKNTEAFF
many | TRBJ2-1 | TRBV30 | 15 | TRBD2 | TGTGCCTGGAGTGTACGGGCTAGCGGGAACAATGAGCAGTTCTTC | CAWSVRASGNNEQFF
many | TRBJ2-7 | TRBV18 | 13 | - | TGTGCCAGCTCCCTACTAAGCTCCTACGAGCAGTACTTC | CASSLLSSYEQYF
many | TRBJ1-4 | TRBV29-1 | 14 | - | TGCAGCTTCCGGGGGGTAAAGACTAATGAAAAACTGTTTTTT | CSFRGVKTNEKLFF
many | TRBJ2-1 | TRBV6-5 | 13 | - | TGTGCCAGCAGACTGAACGAGAACAATGAGCAGTTCTTC | CASRLNENNEQFF
many | TRBJ1-4 | TRBV28 | 15 | - | TGTGCCAGCAGTTTCCAATTTGCAACTAATGAAAAACTGTTTTTT | CASSFQFATNEKLFF
medium-sized | TRBJ2-3 | TRBV25-1 | 12 | - | TGTGCCAGCAGTCCGGGCACAGATACGCAGTATTTT | CASSPGTDTQYF
many | TRBJ2-5 | TRBV11-1 | 15 | TRBD1 | TGTGCCAGCAGTTTCGACAGGGGTGGCCAAGAGACCCAGTACTTC | CASSFDRGGQETQYF
many | TRBJ1-1 | TRBV11-3 | 14 | TRBD1 | TGTGCCAGCAGCCCCGGGACAGGGAGGCCTGAAGCTTTCTTT | CASSPGTGRPEAFF
many | TRBJ2-1 | TRBV5-1 | 15 | - | TGCGCCAGCAGCTTGGGCCCGAGACAGAACAATGAGCAGTTCTTC | CASSLGPRQNNEQFF
many | TRBJ2-7 | TRBV7-9 | 13 | TRBD1 | TGTGCCAGCAGCTTAGGGGGACAGTACGAGCAGTACTTC | CASSLGGQYEQYF
many | TRBJ1-5 | TRBV27 | 15 | TRBD1 | TGTGCCAGCAGTTTATCCGGGACAGGGAATCAGCCCCAGCATTTT | CASSLSGTGNQPQHF
many | TRBJ2-4 | TRBV5-5 | 15 | TRBD2 | TGTGCCAGCAGCGGCCGAGCGGGAGGGAGGGACATTCAGTACTTC | CASSGRAGGRDIQYF
many | TRBJ2-1 | TRBV9 | 18 | TRBD2 | TGTGCCAGCAGCGTAGGGACTAGCGGGAGTGCGGCCTACAATGAGCAGTTCTTC | CASSVGTSGSAAYNEQFF
many | TRBJ1-1 | TRBV9 | 13 | - | TGTGCCAGCAGCGTAACCCCAGAAGATGAAGCTTTCTTT | CASSVTPEDEAFF
many | TRBJ2-5 | TRBV2 | 14 | TRBD2 | TGTGCCAGCAAGTCTCAGGGAGGGCGAGAGACCCAGTACTTC | CASKSQGGRETQYF
few | TRBJ2-7 | TRBV27 | 12 | - | TGTGCCAGCAGTTTACAGGGGTTCGAGCAGTACTTC | CASSLQGFEQYF
many | TRBJ1-1 | TRBV5-4 | 14 | - | TGTGCCAGCAGCTTGGGACAAGTGAACACTGAAGCTTTCTTT | CASSLGQVNTEAFF
many | TRBJ1-2 | TRBV28 | 16 | - | TGTGCCAGCAGCCTCGCCGGGACAACCGTAAACTATGGCTACACCTTC | CASSLAGTTVNYGYTF
many | TRBJ2-1 | TRBV2 | 16 | TRBD2 | TGTGCCAGCAGTGTACCGGGACTAGCGGGACCGCATGAGCAGTTCTTC | CASSVPGLAGPHEQFF
many | TRBJ1-5 | TRBV29-1 | 14 | - | TGCAGCGTTGTCTCGGGAGGAGGTAATCAGCCCCAGCATTTT | CSVVSGGGNQPQHF
many | TRBJ2-1 | TRBV19 | 11 | - | TGTGCCAGTAGTACGAGGGGGGGACAGTTCTTC | CASSTRGGQFF
many | TRBJ2-2 | TRBV5-4 | 16 | - | TGTGCCAGCAGCTTGGAATCGGTCGGGAACACCGGGGAGCTGTTTTTT | CASSLESVGNTGELFF
many | TRBJ2-7 | TRBV15 | 15 | - | TGTGCCACCAGCAGAGGGGGTCAGGGGAGCTACGAGCAGTACTTC | CATSRGGQGSYEQYF
many | TRBJ1-5 | TRBV7-7 | 13 | - | TGTGCCAGCAGCTTGGCCCAGGATCAGCCCCAGCATTTT | CASSLAQDQPQHF
many | TRBJ2-6 | TRBV10-3 | 14 | - | TGTGCCATCATGGAGGTTTCTGGGGCCAACGTCCTGACTTTC | CAIMEVSGANVLTF
many | TRBJ1-1 | TRBV10-3 | 13 | - | TGTGCCATCACCGCTATGGTAGCCTCTGAAGCTTTCTTT | CAITAMVASEAFF
many | TRBJ2-7 | TRBV6-1 | 13 | - | TGTGCCATCCTCGGGACAAACGCCTACGAGCAGTACTTC | CAILGTNAYEQYF
many | TRBJ2-3 | TRBV6-5 | 11 | - | TGTGCCAGCAGTCAAGCCCATACGCAGTATTTT | CASSQAHTQYF
many | TRBJ2-1 | TRBV19 | 15 | - | TGTGCCAGTACCCCCGGGCAGGGTAACTACAATGAGCAGTTCTTC | CASTPGQGNYNEQFF
many | TRBJ2-7 | TRBV7-6 | 14 | TRBD1 | TGTGCCAGCAGCTACAGACAGGGGGACTACGAGCAGTACTTC | CASSYRQGDYEQYF